This T cell receptor (beta chain) is from a study of shared clonotypes between healthy human individuals. Findings of the study overall: In having few donors, the study represented limited genetic and exposure-history diversity. Estimated richness was generally greater in naive than memory subsets.

Germline assignment: CDR1 SGDLS and CDR2 YYNGEE. V dropped 0 bases and J dropped 2 bases, with 8 bases sitting between them. The CDR3 has 14 residues. Concerning this clone itself: Its matching antigen is unknown.

Researchers divided each subset's genomic DNA evenly across several immunoSEQ plates. Authors' analysis steps: From ImmunoSEQ came sequences covering only the junction and carrying no quality scores, so filtering differed. Profiling relied on immunoSEQ multiplex PCR, and the TCRdb table lists in-frame clones only, not all of them. V and J calls plus clone size are reproduced from that table; the DNA served to infer D and trimming. The sample lists 640,000 or so clones, 55% to 75% occurring once. Sequencing used memory CD4+ T cells sorted from blood. The subset was: CD45RA-negative fraction. This sequence joins TRBV9 and TRBJ2-5; D ambiguous. The clonotype comes from a young woman in good health. CDR3 residues: CASSVAGRQETQYF. CDR3 nucleotides: TGTGCCAGCAGCGTAGCGGGCAGACAAGAGACCCAGTACTTC.